The source of this T cell receptor beta chain is a study of blood T cell repertoires in COVID-19. Profiled with immunoSEQ multiplex PCR; TCRdb holds only in-frame clones, not every one. The sample records a few hundred thousand clones, roughly 87% being singletons. Trimming left V 3 bases short and J 8 bases short, with 10 bases between. The CDR3 extends over 12 amino acids. The chain recombines TRBV12-3 or TRBV12-4 with TRBJ2-5; possibly TRBD2 for D (6 bases). The sequence was obtained from a woman aged 25 to 39 who had recovered from COVID-19. The sequenced sample consisted of PBMCs or T cells enriched from blood (not recorded which). The CDR3 sequence: CASSFGSSTQYF. The CDR3 DNA follows: TGTGCCAGCAGTTTCGGGAGCTCCACCCAGTACTTC.